Presented here are 9 T cell receptor beta chains from one specimen sequenced in a study of blood T cell repertoires in COVID-19. The protocol was immunoSEQ multiplex PCR, while the TCRdb copy is restricted to in-frame clones and leaves out a portion. The repertoire holds about 100,000 clones, around 87% seen once, with under 14% in the top ten. The material sequenced was peripheral blood. Every receptor here comes from a woman in her twenties or thirties with acute or convalescent COVID-19.

This clone is a singleton in its sample. The chain joins TRBV29-1 to TRBJ2-2, with D tentatively TRBD2 (5 bases). Germline V gene lookup returns CDR1 SQVTM and CDR2 ANQGSEA. V dropped 8 bases and J dropped 5 bases, with 18 bases sitting between them. The CDR3 totals 14 residues. As DNA, the CDR3 is TGCAGCTGTAGGACTGACCCTACGACCGGGGAGCTGTTTTTT. Protein product: CSCRTDPTTGELFF.

Concerning this clone: This may arise from a read error, as a much more abundant clone is one base away. The chain links TRBV28 to TRBJ1-2; possibly TRBD1 for D (5 bases). CDR3 length equals 12 residues. The germline V gene encodes CDR1 MDHEN and CDR2 SYDVKM. The V gene lost 7 bases and the J gene lost 3 bases, with 9 bases spanning the gap. CDR3 residues: CASTTTDYGYTF. The CDR3 nucleotides read TGTGCCAGCACTACGACAGACTATGGCTACACCTTC.

This clone was counted once. V gene TRBV5-1 combines with J gene TRBJ1-3; no firm D call. V was shortened by 1 base and J by 0 bases, with 14 bases between the two germline ends. CDR1 SGHRS and CDR2 YFSETQ come from the germline V gene. The CDR3 contains 17 residues. The CDR3, as DNA: TGCGCCAGCAGCTTGTCCGCATCCCTGAGCTCTGGAAACACCATATATTTT. Its protein is CASSLSASLSSGNTIYF.

As regards this clone: The same CDR3 also results from other DNA sequences found in this sample. The rearrangement links TRBV5-1 to TRBJ2-7, with D perhaps matching TRBD1 (6 bases). The germline V gene has CDR1 SGHRS and CDR2 YFSETQ. The CDR3 length is 15 residues. V lost 0 bases to trimming and J lost 2 bases, with 12 bases between them. CDR3 sequence (DNA): TGCGCCAGCAGCTTGGGGCAGGGGTCCACCTACGAGCAGTACTTC. The encoded protein is CASSLGQGSTYEQYF.

This clone was counted a single time. The chain couples TRBV7-3 to TRBJ1-1; D remains ambiguous. V was clipped by 2 bases and J by 1 base, with 5 bases between them. Germline lookup yields CDR1 SGHTA and CDR2 FQGTGA. This CDR3 spans 13 amino acids. The CDR3 DNA is TGTGCCAGCAGCTTAGAGTCGAACACTGAAGCTTTCTTT. This encodes CASSLESNTEAFF.

The count of this clone is one. The rearrangement uses TRBV11-2 and TRBJ1-1, with D unresolved. CDR3 size: 12 residues. Germline V CDR1 and CDR2: SGHAT, FQNNGV. Trimming took off 4 bases at V and 5 bases at J, with 8 bases between the two ends. The CDR3 sequence: CASSSARTEAFF. CDR3 bases: TGTGCCAGCAGCTCGGCGAGGACTGAAGCTTTCTTT. Full variable domain (outside the CDR3, taken from reference TRBV11-2 and TRBJ1-1): EAGVAQSPRYKIIEKRQSVAFWCNPISGHATLYWYQQILGQGPKLLIQFQNNGVVDDSQLPKDRFSAERLKGVDSTLKIQPAKLEDSAVYLCASSSARTEAFFGQGTRLTVV.

The chain links TRBV18 to TRBJ1-1; a possible D gene is TRBD1 (5 bases). In germline, CDR1 is KGHSH, CDR2 LQKENI. The V end was cut by 6 bases, the J end by 5 bases, with 10 bases between. The CDR3 covers 12 residues. The CDR3 loop reads CASSGGKTEAFF. As DNA, the CDR3 is TGTGCCAGCTCCGGGGGAAAGACTGAAGCTTTCTTT.

The chain uses TRBV6-5 and TRBJ1-2; no clear D. The germline V gene encodes CDR1 MNHEY and CDR2 SVGAGI. The CDR3 loop spans 15 amino acids. The V and J ends lost 8 bases and 1 base respectively, with 17 bases between them. The CDR3: CASGTGEPLNYGYTF. The CDR3 bases are TGTGCCAGCGGTACGGGTGAACCGCTTAACTATGGCTACACCTTC.

The chain is built from TRBV28 and TRBJ1-3; D gene uncertain. This CDR3 is 16 amino acids long. Per germline, CDR1 MDHEN and CDR2 SYDVKM. V shed 8 bases and J shed 2 bases, with 19 bases lying between them. CDR3 loop: CASHLGGERTGNTIYF. CDR3 sequence (DNA): TGTGCCAGCCATTTAGGCGGCGAGAGGACTGGAAACACCATATATTTT.